The 3 T cell receptor beta chains given below trace back to one sample, sequenced in a study of T cells in Graves' hyperthyroidism and ophthalmopathy. Amplification of TCR beta CDR3 regions was performed using RNA transcripts as template. The HTBI primer set was used in a first-round RT-PCR of the TCR CDR3. TCRdb reanalysed the multiplex PCR reads using MiXCR and keeps one entry per CDR3 protein. The data contain approximately 690,000 distinct CDR3 sequences, around 21% of them seen just once; the ten biggest clones take up around a third. The sequenced material came from blood. These receptors originate from a man younger than 45 with Graves' ophthalmopathy.

The rearrangement links TRBV4-1 to TRBJ1-2, with 9 nucleotides matching TRBD1. Germline V CDR1 and CDR2: MGHRA, YSYEKL. The CDR3 has 14 amino acids. V lost 0 bases to trimming and J lost 10 bases; unmatched junction nucleotides: 6. The CDR3 DNA sequence: TGCGCCAGCAGCCAAGAGGGACAGGGCGTTGCCTACACCTTC. Its translation is CASSQEGQGVAYTF.

On this clonotype: A much larger clone differs by one base, so this may be a read error. This chain connects TRBV20-1 to TRBJ2-1; 11 nucleotides align to TRBD2. The junction had 7 bases not matched to a gene; V was cut back by 5 bases and J by 7 bases. Germline V gene sequence: CDR1 DFQATT, CDR2 SNEGSKA (reference sequence). The CDR3 is made up of 14 amino acids. CDR3 loop: CSAGTSGRVNEQFF. CDR3 sequence (DNA): TGCAGTGCTGGAACTAGCGGGAGAGTTAATGAGCAGTTCTTC.

The rearrangement joins TRBV7-2 to TRBJ2-7; tentative D call: TRBD1 (6 bases). V was pared by 4 bases and J by 1 base, with 11 bases between. Per germline, CDR1 SGHTA and CDR2 FQGNSA. CDR3 size: 14 residues. The CDR3 loop is CASSSHQGSYEQYF. As DNA, the CDR3 is TGTGCCAGCAGCTCCCACCAGGGGTCCTACGAGCAGTACTTC.